The 23 T cell receptor beta chains below come from one sample, sequenced in a study of T-cell reconstitution after alpha-beta-depleted transplantation in children (dated by TCRdb to the mid-2010s). Read against the paper, the sample's treatment or condition label means: allogeneic hematopoietic cell transplantation with graft depleted of TCRalphabeta T cells and CD19 B cells. The method behind the library was PCR. Data came from an Illumina HiSeq 2500. TCR library preparation used molecular barcoding, with unique molecular identifiers applied to normalize quantification of the TCRbeta repertoire. The public reads were run again by TCRdb, first through fastp at Q25 and then through MiXCR, and only productive beta chains were kept. Each entry is one CDR3 protein sequence, shown with its most common DNA and genes. The sample table holds approximately 500,000 distinct CDR3 sequences, of which about 10% were seen once. The ten largest clones represent approximately 2% of the sample.

The input for sequencing was PBMCs, taken before TCRalphabeta/CD19-depleted stem cell transplant. The receptor source for this set is a child aged 2 to 10 with inherited bone marrow failure, due to receive a stem cell transplant.

This clonotype showed up many times. CDR3 protein: CASSSPGGNTGELFF. CDR3 DNA sequence: TGCGCCAGCAGCTCCCCTGGCGGGAACACCGGGGAGCTGTTTTTT. J is TRBJ2-2 and V is TRBV5-1; the D is unclear. The germline V gene encodes CDR1 SGHRS and CDR2 YFSETQ. V was pared by 3 bases and J by 1 base, with 10 bases between. The CDR3 consists of 15 residues.

The chain uses TRBV5-6 and TRBJ2-3, with 12 bases lining up with TRBD2. There are 16 residues in the CDR3. Trimming cost V 0 bases and J 6 bases; bases outside gene matches: 5. The germline V gene encodes CDR1 SGHDT and CDR2 YYEEEE. CDR3 nucleotides: TGTGCCAGCAGCTTGGGACTAGCGGGAGCGAGGGATACGCAGTATTTT. Protein sequence: CASSLGLAGARDTQYF.

This clonotype has at least ten counts. The chain uses TRBV7-2 and TRBJ2-2; a weak D match, TRBD2 (6 bases). The germline V and J ends were trimmed by 2 bases and 6 bases, with 10 bases remaining between them. There are 14 residues in the CDR3. The germline V gene has CDR1 SGHTA and CDR2 FQGNSA. The CDR3 DNA sequence: TGTGCCAGCAGCTTATACCGGGAGTCCGGGGAGCTGTTTTTT. Amino acids: CASSLYRESGELFF.

This clonotype was seen repeatedly, ten times or more. This chain connects TRBV7-2 to TRBJ1-5; D remains unclear. CDR1 is SGHTA, CDR2 FQGNSA, per germline. The V end lost 2 bases, the J end lost 4 bases, and 6 bases lay between the germline ends. This CDR3 comprises 13 residues. Here the CDR3 reads CASSLSLNQPQHF. DNA for the CDR3: TGTGCCAGCAGCTTATCCCTGAATCAGCCCCAGCATTTT.

This clonotype was picked up many times. The gene calls are TRBV13 and TRBJ2-1, with D perhaps matching TRBD1 (6 bases). The CDR3 is 14 residues long. V lost 1 base and J 8 bases, leaving 12 bases between the germline ends. Germline values: CDR1 PRHDT, CDR2 FYEKMQ (reference sequence). The CDR3 spells CASSLDHRAYEQFF. The DNA of the CDR3 is TGTGCCAGCAGCTTAGATCACAGGGCCTATGAGCAGTTCTTC.

This clonotype appeared many times. The chain links TRBV4-3 to TRBJ2-3; 7 nucleotides line up with TRBD1. Germline CDR1 LGHNA, CDR2 YSLEER. The length of the CDR3 is 15 residues. After removal of 4 bases from V and 2 bases from J, the junction contained 6 bases not matched to a gene. The CDR3 DNA reads TGCGCCAGCAGCCGAAGGGACAGCCCCACAGATACGCAGTATTTT. As protein: CASSRRDSPTDTQYF.

V is TRBV5-1 and J is TRBJ2-7; TRBD2 matches at 10 bases. The CDR3 contains 14 residues. Trimming removed 6 bases from V and 2 bases from J; junction bases left unmatched: 5. Germline-derived CDR1 and CDR2 are SGHRS and YFSETQ. The CDR3 loop is CASTWTSGTYEQYF. CDR3 nucleotides: TGCGCCAGCACTTGGACTAGCGGAACCTACGAGCAGTACTTC.

In this sample, this clonotype turned up many times. The junction does not match germline at one end; this may be a read error. V gene TRBV20-1 combines with J gene TRBJ1-1, with unresolved D. Germline V gene sequence: CDR1 DFQATT, CDR2 SNEGSKA (reference sequence). The CDR3 consists of 9 residues. CDR3 nucleotides: TGCAGTGCTAGAGACTCGTGGAACTTT. It encodes CSARDSWNF.

This clonotype was detected ten times or more. The V gene is TRBV24-1, the J gene TRBJ2-1; D is unclear. Germline CDR1 reads KGHDR; CDR2 reads SFDVKD. Trimming cost V 0 bases and J 8 bases, with 10 bases left between them. The CDR3 consists of 14 residues. Written as DNA, the CDR3 is TGTGCCACCAGTGATTTGTCAGAGAGTGATGAGCAGTTCTTC. Translating it yields CATSDLSESDEQFF.

The table lists this clonotype with a few counts. The rearrangement uses TRBV20-1 and TRBJ1-5; 10 nucleotides line up with TRBD1. The germline V gene has CDR1 DFQATT and CDR2 SNEGSKA (reference sequence). The V segment lost 4 bases and the J segment 4 bases; nucleotides outside the gene matches: 16. CDR3 length equals 18 residues. The CDR3 coding sequence is TGCAGTGCTACCAGGGACAGGGGCGTCCTAAGGCGGAATCAGCCCCAGCATTTT. As protein: CSATRDRGVLRRNQPQHF.

The chain links TRBV5-6 to TRBJ2-2; TRBD2 might be the D (5 bases). Germline CDR1 is SGHDT and CDR2 is YYEEEE. Deletions cut 0 bases from V and 8 bases from J, with 8 bases between. This CDR3 is 13 amino acids long. The CDR3 loop is CASSLGESGELFF. In nucleotides, the CDR3 is TGTGCCAGCAGCTTGGGGGAGAGTGGGGAGCTGTTTTTT.

The J gene is TRBJ2-3, the V gene TRBV7-9, with TRBD2 matching 16 bases. The CDR3 consists of 19 residues. The V gene's germline CDR1 is SEHNR and CDR2 FQNEAQ (reference sequence). J gave up 5 bases and V 6 bases, and 14 bases lay outside the gene matches. Here the CDR3 reads CASRSSGTSGRGEEDTQYF. The CDR3 coding sequence is TGTGCCAGCAGGTCTTCCGGGACTAGCGGGAGGGGTGAGGAAGATACGCAGTATTTT.

The chain combines TRBV29-1 with TRBJ2-1; 10 nucleotides align to TRBD1. V dropped 7 bases and J dropped 6; count of bases not matched to a gene: 9. In germline, CDR1 is SQVTM, CDR2 ANQGSEA. The CDR3 consists of 14 residues. The CDR3: CSARRDRGLNEQFF. CDR3 sequence (DNA): TGCAGCGCAAGGAGGGACAGGGGCCTCAATGAGCAGTTCTTC.

This clonotype has a handful of counts. The chain combines TRBV27 with TRBJ2-1; no firm D call. Germline V gene data show CDR1 as MNHEY and CDR2 as SMNVEV (reference sequence). The V end lost 2 bases, the J end lost 0 bases, and 17 bases lay between the germline ends. The CDR3 has 18 residues. The CDR3 protein is CASSLVPPAGSSYNEQFF. The CDR3 nucleotides read TGTGCCAGCAGTTTAGTGCCCCCGGCTGGCAGCTCCTACAATGAGCAGTTCTTC.

This clonotype was counted many times. V gene TRBV25-1 combines with J gene TRBJ2-4, with D uncertain. V lost 4 bases and J lost 9, with 7 bases in between. Germline CDR1 reads MGHDK; CDR2 reads SYGVNS. This CDR3 is built from 11 residues. CDR3 loop: CASSAESIQYF. The CDR3 DNA is TGTGCCAGCAGTGCAGAAAGCATTCAGTACTTC.

This clonotype has at least ten counts. The rearrangement joins TRBV4-3 to TRBJ2-2; possible D gene TRBD2, 6 bases. Germline assignment: CDR1 LGHNA and CDR2 YSLEER. V shed 1 base and J shed 3 bases, with 9 bases lying between them. This CDR3 region has 15 residues. CDR3 DNA: TGCGCCAGCAGCCAAGGGACGGGAGACACCGGGGAGCTGTTTTTT. Amino acid sequence: CASSQGTGDTGELFF.

Many counts were recorded for this clonotype. The chain links TRBV4-3 to TRBJ2-7; D remains ambiguous. Per germline, CDR1 LGHNA and CDR2 YSLEER. This CDR3 region has 16 residues. The germline V and J ends were trimmed by 0 bases and 1 base, with 13 bases remaining between them. The CDR3 DNA reads TGCGCCAGCAGCCAAGATCTCGATCCCCTATCCTACGAGCAGTACTTC. This codes for CASSQDLDPLSYEQYF.

This clonotype was recorded at least ten times. The chain uses TRBV6-5 and TRBJ2-7; the match to TRBD1 covers 7 bases. This CDR3 has 12 amino acids. Germline V gene lookup returns CDR1 MNHEY and CDR2 SVGAGI. With V trimmed by 8 bases and J by 1 base, 2 bases remained unmatched. The CDR3 DNA sequence: TGTGCCAGCTGGGACAGTTCCTACGAGCAGTACTTC. Its translation is CASWDSSYEQYF.

Ten or more counts support this clonotype. The rearrangement joins TRBV12-3 or TRBV12-4 to TRBJ2-3; tentatively, D is TRBD2 (5 bases). V was trimmed by 1 base and J by 2 bases, leaving 10 bases between them. CDR3 length: 15 residues. The CDR3 DNA reads as TGTGCCAGCAGTTTAGTACGTCGGGACACAGATACGCAGTATTTT. Translation gives CASSLVRRDTDTQYF.

The table lists this clonotype with many counts. The CDR3 bases are TGTGCCAGCAGTAAAGTTACAGGGGGCGCAGGGGGAGAGACCCAGTACTTC. This gives the protein CASSKVTGGAGGETQYF. The chain combines TRBV12-3 or TRBV12-4 with TRBJ2-5; 9 bases match TRBD1. This CDR3 spans 17 amino acids. V trimming: 5 bases; J trimming: 4 bases; junction bases outside the gene matches: 14.

This clonotype has a count of ten or more. The rearrangement links TRBV6-2 or TRBV6-3 to TRBJ1-2; tentative D call: TRBD1 (6 bases). V was pared by 8 bases and J by 7 bases, with 26 bases between. The V gene's germline CDR1 is MNHEY and CDR2 SVGEGT. There are 16 residues in the CDR3. This CDR3 reads CASSNKGQFHGSGYTF. Here the CDR3 DNA reads TGTGCCAGCTCGAATAAAGGACAGTTCCACGGGTCTGGCTACACCTTC.

The sample holds many counts of this clonotype. The chain carries TRBV6-2 or TRBV6-3 and TRBJ2-7; D gene uncertain. The CDR3 sequence is 13 residues long. V was trimmed by 1 base and J by 2 bases, leaving 6 bases between them. Germline assignment: CDR1 MNHEY and CDR2 SVGEGT. CDR3 nucleotide sequence: TGTGCCAGCAGTTACTTGAGGACCTACGAGCAGTACTTC. This gives the protein CASSYLRTYEQYF.

This clonotype has a count of ten or more. The genes are TRBV4-2 and TRBJ2-1, with 13 positions matching TRBD2. CDR3 length: 19 residues. CDR1 LGHNA and CDR2 YNFKEQ come from the germline V gene. The V and J ends lost 0 bases and 5 bases, in that order; junction bases with no gene match: 10. This CDR3 is CASSQEPGLAGSEDNEQFF. The CDR3 nucleotides are TGTGCCAGCAGCCAAGAGCCGGGACTAGCGGGATCGGAGGACAATGAGCAGTTCTTC.